This TCR beta chain comes out of a study of early T cells in non-severe SARS-CoV-2 infection. The wider study: The sequenced material was bulk RNA from unsorted whole blood, and its chains were unpaired.

The germline CDR1 and CDR2 sequences are KGHDR and SFDVKD. The CDR3 contains 14 residues. The V gene lost 3 bases and the J gene lost 3 bases, with 11 bases spanning the gap. This clonotype was observed many times. Its antigen remains unidentified. Individually, cDNA molecules had unique molecular identifiers attached to them. TCRdb redid the calling of the 5' RACE reads with MiXCR, one entry per CDR3 protein. The data contain 30,000 to 45,000 distinct CDR3 sequences, 5.8% of them singletons. Study-wide points: Private and CD4 specificities were missed by VDJdb matching, skewed to anti-spike CD8.

Sequenced sample: whole blood. The J gene is TRBJ2-7, the V gene TRBV24-1; perhaps TRBD1 as D (5 bases). The sequence came from an adult who was a healthcare worker with PCR-confirmed SARS-CoV-2 infection or an uninfected control (not recorded which). CDR3 region: CATSDTTGVYEQYF. CDR3 bases: TGTGCCACCAGTGATACTACAGGTGTCTACGAGCAGTACTTC.